The rows below give T cell receptor beta chains drawn from one sample of a study of blood T cell repertoires in COVID-19. TCRdb's copy holds only in-frame clones and misses some; the assay was immunoSEQ multiplex PCR. The sample holds some 300,000 clones, around 90% seen once. The sequenced sample was peripheral blood. These receptors originate from a woman in her forties or fifties with COVID-19, enrolled during active disease. CDR3s include the opening cysteine and the closing phenylalanine or tryptophan. The order of the fields is V gene, J gene, D gene, clone size, CDR3 DNA, CDR3 protein. D genes are given only for firm matches. Where a row states a size, it is once, few, many or the class of an expanded clone; other rows omit it.

v_gene: TRBV2
j_gene: TRBJ2-2
d_gene: TRBD1
abundance: .
CDR3nt: TGTGCCAGCACCAAAAACAGGGGTACGCACACCGGGGAGCTGTTTTTT
CDR3aa: CASTKNRGTHTGELFF

v_gene: TRBV2
j_gene: TRBJ2-3
d_gene: .
abundance: .
CDR3nt: TGTGCCAGCAGCACCGGGAGGGGGCGCGCAGATACGCAGTATTTT
CDR3aa: CASSTGRGRADTQYF

v_gene: TRBV30
j_gene: TRBJ2-5
d_gene: TRBD1
abundance: .
CDR3nt: TGTGCCTGGAGTGTCGGGACAGGCCAAGAGACCCAGTACTTC
CDR3aa: CAWSVGTGQETQYF

v_gene: TRBV16
j_gene: TRBJ1-1
d_gene: .
abundance: .
CDR3nt: TGTGCCAGCAGCCCGACCGTCGGGGACACTGAAGCTTTCTTT
CDR3aa: CASSPTVGDTEAFF

v_gene: TRBV6-5
j_gene: TRBJ1-1
d_gene: .
abundance: .
CDR3nt: TGTGCCAGCAGTCTCGGTTCGGACACTGAAGCTTTCTTT
CDR3aa: CASSLGSDTEAFF

v_gene: TRBV12-1
j_gene: TRBJ1-3
d_gene: .
abundance: .
CDR3nt: TGTGCCAGCAGCTTTCCCGGGGACACCATATATTTT
CDR3aa: CASSFPGDTIYF

v_gene: TRBV5-6
j_gene: TRBJ2-1
d_gene: TRBD2
abundance: .
CDR3nt: TGTGCCAGCCGCAAAGCGGGGGCGGCCTACAATGAGCAGTTCTTC
CDR3aa: CASRKAGAAYNEQFF

v_gene: TRBV7-2
j_gene: TRBJ1-2
d_gene: TRBD1
abundance: .
CDR3nt: TGTGCCAGCAGCTCGGGACAGGGTGTTATTAGCTATGGCTACACCTTC
CDR3aa: CASSSGQGVISYGYTF

v_gene: TRBV13
j_gene: TRBJ2-3
d_gene: TRBD2
abundance: once
CDR3nt: TGTGCCAGCAGGGTGACTAGCGGGAGGTTGGCAGATACGCAGTATTTT
CDR3aa: CASRVTSGRLADTQYF

v_gene: TRBV3-1/TRBV3-2
j_gene: TRBJ1-2
d_gene: .
abundance: once
CDR3nt: TGTGCCAGCAGCGTGGCTTCCGGGAACTCGGGTGGCTACACCTTC
CDR3aa: CASSVASGNSGGYTF

v_gene: TRBV18
j_gene: TRBJ2-1
d_gene: TRBD2
abundance: .
CDR3nt: TGTGCCAGCTCACCAACGGGAGGACTAGCGGGGAACAATGAGCAGTTCTTC
CDR3aa: CASSPTGGLAGNNEQFF

v_gene: TRBV3-1/TRBV3-2
j_gene: TRBJ2-3
d_gene: .
abundance: .
CDR3nt: TGTGCCAGCAACCGAGCGACAGATACGCAGTATTTT
CDR3aa: CASNRATDTQYF

v_gene: TRBV18
j_gene: TRBJ1-1
d_gene: TRBD1
abundance: .
CDR3nt: TGTGCCAGCTCACCGACAGGGGTCAGGACTGAAGCTTTCTTT
CDR3aa: CASSPTGVRTEAFF

v_gene: TRBV3-1/TRBV3-2
j_gene: TRBJ2-7
d_gene: .
abundance: .
CDR3nt: TGTGCCAGCAGCCAAGCGTACAGTCCCTACGAGCAGTACTTC
CDR3aa: CASSQAYSPYEQYF

v_gene: TRBV27
j_gene: TRBJ1-1
d_gene: .
abundance: .
CDR3nt: TGTGCCAGCAGTCGGGGTTTGGGGGCGATGAACACTGAAGCTTTCTTT
CDR3aa: CASSRGLGAMNTEAFF

v_gene: TRBV30
j_gene: TRBJ2-3
d_gene: .
abundance: .
CDR3nt: TGTGCCTCGACTGAAGCCCTTCGCACAGATACGCAGTATTTT
CDR3aa: CASTEALRTDTQYF

v_gene: TRBV18
j_gene: TRBJ1-1
d_gene: TRBD1
abundance: .
CDR3nt: TGTGCCAGCTTGTGGGACAGGGGATACATGAACACTGAAGCTTTCTTT
CDR3aa: CASLWDRGYMNTEAFF

v_gene: TRBV6-4
j_gene: TRBJ2-3
d_gene: TRBD1
abundance: .
CDR3nt: TGTGCCAGCAGTTCTAGGGGACAGCTCACAGATACGCAGTATTTT
CDR3aa: CASSSRGQLTDTQYF

v_gene: TRBV2
j_gene: TRBJ1-5
d_gene: TRBD1
abundance: .
CDR3nt: TGTGCAGGCAGGGGGTTGAACAATCAGCCCCAGCATTTT
CDR3aa: CAGRGLNNQPQHF

v_gene: TRBV2
j_gene: TRBJ2-3
d_gene: TRBD2
abundance: .
CDR3nt: TGTGCCGGAACTAGCGGGAGAACAGATACGCAGTATTTT
CDR3aa: CAGTSGRTDTQYF

v_gene: TRBV4-1
j_gene: TRBJ2-5
d_gene: .
abundance: .
CDR3nt: TGCGCCAGCAGCCACATGACAGTCCAAGAGACCCAGTACTTC
CDR3aa: CASSHMTVQETQYF

v_gene: TRBV29-1
j_gene: TRBJ1-1
d_gene: .
abundance: .
CDR3nt: TGCAGCGTTGAAGCGGGAGCTGGTTTCACTGAAGCTTTCTTT
CDR3aa: CSVEAGAGFTEAFF

v_gene: TRBV11-3
j_gene: TRBJ1-1
d_gene: .
abundance: once
CDR3nt: TGTGCCAGCAGCAAGGGACTGCAGAACACTGAAGCTTTCTTT
CDR3aa: CASSKGLQNTEAFF

v_gene: TRBV7-9
j_gene: TRBJ2-1
d_gene: .
abundance: .
CDR3nt: TGTGCCAGCAGCCCCACAGGAGGGGTACAGTTCTTC
CDR3aa: CASSPTGGVQFF

v_gene: TRBV6-1
j_gene: TRBJ1-5
d_gene: .
abundance: .
CDR3nt: TGTGCCAGCAGTGCCAATGGAGCATATAGCAATCAGCCCCAGCATTTT
CDR3aa: CASSANGAYSNQPQHF

v_gene: TRBV2
j_gene: TRBJ2-7
d_gene: .
abundance: .
CDR3nt: TGTGCCACCACCGACAAGCTATCCTACGAGCAGTACTTC
CDR3aa: CATTDKLSYEQYF

v_gene: TRBV2
j_gene: TRBJ2-2
d_gene: .
abundance: .
CDR3nt: TGTGCCAGCAGTTCTCCAAACAGGGGGGGAACCGGGGAGCTGTTTTTT
CDR3aa: CASSSPNRGGTGELFF

v_gene: TRBV10-2
j_gene: TRBJ2-7
d_gene: .
abundance: .
CDR3nt: TGCGCCAGCAGTCCGCGGGGCGGTTCCTACGAGCAGTACTTC
CDR3aa: CASSPRGGSYEQYF

v_gene: TRBV9
j_gene: TRBJ1-3
d_gene: .
abundance: few
CDR3nt: TGTGCCAGCAGCCGGGGTTGGACAGCCAACTCTTACTCTGGAAACACCATATATTTT
CDR3aa: CASSRGWTANSYSGNTIYF

v_gene: TRBV5-4
j_gene: TRBJ1-5
d_gene: .
abundance: .
CDR3nt: TGTGCCAGCACCTTCAACCTTCTCAGACAGAGAGGAAATCAGCCCCAGCATTTT
CDR3aa: CASTFNLLRQRGNQPQHF

v_gene: TRBV6-5
j_gene: TRBJ2-7
d_gene: TRBD2
abundance: .
CDR3nt: TGTGCCAGCAGCGGGAGGCGCGAGCAGTACTTC
CDR3aa: CASSGRREQYF

v_gene: TRBV6-5
j_gene: TRBJ1-2
d_gene: .
abundance: .
CDR3nt: TGTGCCAGCAGTTATGGGACAACTAACTATGGCTACACCTTC
CDR3aa: CASSYGTTNYGYTF

v_gene: TRBV21-1
j_gene: TRBJ2-3
d_gene: .
abundance: .
CDR3nt: TGTGCCAGCAGCAAGTGGCTAGCGGGAGAAGAAGATACGCAGTATTTT
CDR3aa: CASSKWLAGEEDTQYF

v_gene: TRBV7-2
j_gene: TRBJ1-6
d_gene: .
abundance: few
CDR3nt: TGTGCCAGCAGCTTCCCACCGAGTGAGAATTCACCCCTCCACTTT
CDR3aa: CASSFPPSENSPLHF

v_gene: TRBV24-1
j_gene: TRBJ2-1
d_gene: TRBD2
abundance: .
CDR3nt: TGTGCCACCAGTAGCGGGAGGGTCCCCAATGAGCAGTTCTTC
CDR3aa: CATSSGRVPNEQFF

v_gene: TRBV1
j_gene: TRBJ2-2
d_gene: .
abundance: many
CDR3nt: TGCACCAGCAGCCAAGAGTCTGATCCGGATTTAGCGGGAGGGCCCAACACCGGGGAGCTGTTTTTT
CDR3aa: CTSSQESDPDLAGGPNTGELFF

v_gene: TRBV9
j_gene: TRBJ1-1
d_gene: .
abundance: once
CDR3nt: TGTGCCAGCAGCCCCGGTGGACAGAGCACTGAAGCTTTCTTT
CDR3aa: CASSPGGQSTEAFF

v_gene: TRBV5-6
j_gene: TRBJ2-7
d_gene: .
abundance: .
CDR3nt: TGTGCCAGCAGCTTGGGGCCCCTTGTCTCCTACGAGCAGTACTTC
CDR3aa: CASSLGPLVSYEQYF

v_gene: TRBV9
j_gene: TRBJ1-3
d_gene: .
abundance: .
CDR3nt: TGTGCCAGCAGCGTAGCCCAAGGGGGACCTGGAAACACCATATATTTT
CDR3aa: CASSVAQGGPGNTIYF

v_gene: TRBV18
j_gene: TRBJ1-2
d_gene: TRBD1
abundance: .
CDR3nt: TGTGCCAGCTCACCATGGACAGGGCTCACCTATGGCTACACCTTC
CDR3aa: CASSPWTGLTYGYTF

v_gene: TRBV6-2/TRBV6-3
j_gene: TRBJ1-2
d_gene: TRBD1
abundance: .
CDR3nt: TGTGCCAGCAGCCAGGCCGGGACAGCTATGAACTATGGCTACACCTTC
CDR3aa: CASSQAGTAMNYGYTF

v_gene: TRBV2
j_gene: TRBJ1-1
d_gene: TRBD1
abundance: .
CDR3nt: TGTGCCAGCAGCTCCCGACAGGGGGGAAACACTGAAGCTTTCTTT
CDR3aa: CASSSRQGGNTEAFF

v_gene: TRBV20-1
j_gene: TRBJ1-5
d_gene: .
abundance: .
CDR3nt: TGCAGTGCTAGTAGGGGTTTCGATCAGCCCCAGCATTTT
CDR3aa: CSASRGFDQPQHF

v_gene: TRBV6-1
j_gene: TRBJ1-1
d_gene: .
abundance: .
CDR3nt: TGTGCCAGCAGTGAAGGTGGGGACATGGTAAGAAAGGCTTTCTTT
CDR3aa: CASSEGGDMVRKAFF

v_gene: TRBV6-5
j_gene: TRBJ2-7
d_gene: .
abundance: .
CDR3nt: TGTGCCAGCAGTTACGGGCTCGGGGTAAGGGGGTACGAGCAGTACTTC
CDR3aa: CASSYGLGVRGYEQYF

v_gene: TRBV29-1
j_gene: TRBJ2-1
d_gene: TRBD2
abundance: .
CDR3nt: TGCAGCTTTATAGCAACTAGCGGGAGTATGTGGAGTAATGAGCAGTTCTTC
CDR3aa: CSFIATSGSMWSNEQFF

v_gene: TRBV6-5
j_gene: TRBJ2-7
d_gene: .
abundance: few
CDR3nt: TGTGCCAGCTCTAGCGCCCACTACGAGCAGTACTTC
CDR3aa: CASSSAHYEQYF

v_gene: TRBV13
j_gene: TRBJ2-1
d_gene: .
abundance: .
CDR3nt: TGTGCCAGCAGCTTCTACGGGAATGAGCAGTTCTTC
CDR3aa: CASSFYGNEQFF

v_gene: TRBV18
j_gene: TRBJ2-3
d_gene: .
abundance: .
CDR3nt: TGTGCCAGCTCACCTCAACCGGGAAACACAGATACGCAGTATTTT
CDR3aa: CASSPQPGNTDTQYF

v_gene: TRBV5-6
j_gene: TRBJ1-2
d_gene: .
abundance: once
CDR3nt: TGTGCCAGCAGCATGAAAGGTCGGGACTATGGCTACACCTTC
CDR3aa: CASSMKGRDYGYTF

v_gene: TRBV18
j_gene: TRBJ2-3
d_gene: .
abundance: .
CDR3nt: TGTGCCAGCTCACCACAAAGGGGGAGCACAGATACGCAGTATTTT
CDR3aa: CASSPQRGSTDTQYF

v_gene: TRBV6-2/TRBV6-3
j_gene: TRBJ2-1
d_gene: .
abundance: .
CDR3nt: TGTGCCAGCAGTTACTCCCAGGAGCGGGTATACTACAATGAGCAGTTCTTC
CDR3aa: CASSYSQERVYYNEQFF

v_gene: TRBV5-1
j_gene: TRBJ2-2
d_gene: .
abundance: .
CDR3nt: TGCGCCAGCAGCTTGGGCGAGGTTCTGGGCGGGGAGCTGTTTTTT
CDR3aa: CASSLGEVLGGELFF

v_gene: TRBV6-5
j_gene: TRBJ2-7
d_gene: TRBD1
abundance: .
CDR3nt: TGTGCCAGCAATCGACAGGGGGCTTGGGACGAGCAGTACTTC
CDR3aa: CASNRQGAWDEQYF

v_gene: TRBV5-4
j_gene: TRBJ1-5
d_gene: .
abundance: .
CDR3nt: TGTGCCAGCAGCTTGGAAGGGGGGGATCAGCCCCAGCATTTT
CDR3aa: CASSLEGGDQPQHF

v_gene: TRBV27
j_gene: TRBJ1-2
d_gene: .
abundance: once
CDR3nt: TGTGCCAGCAGTTTGGGCGGGGTCTATGGCTACACCTTC
CDR3aa: CASSLGGVYGYTF